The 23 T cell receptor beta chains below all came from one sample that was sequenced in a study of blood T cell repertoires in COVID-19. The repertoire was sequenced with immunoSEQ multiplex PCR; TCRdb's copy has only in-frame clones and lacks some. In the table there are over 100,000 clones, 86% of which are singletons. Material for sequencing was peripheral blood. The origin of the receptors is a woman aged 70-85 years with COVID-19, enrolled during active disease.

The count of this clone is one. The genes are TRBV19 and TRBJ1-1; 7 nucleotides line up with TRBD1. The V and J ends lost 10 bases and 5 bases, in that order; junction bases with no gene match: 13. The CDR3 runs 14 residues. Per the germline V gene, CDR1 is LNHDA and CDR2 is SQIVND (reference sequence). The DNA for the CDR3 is TGTGCCACCTCTGACCCCCCAGGGGGAACTGAAGCTTTCTTT. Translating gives CATSDPPGGTEAFF.

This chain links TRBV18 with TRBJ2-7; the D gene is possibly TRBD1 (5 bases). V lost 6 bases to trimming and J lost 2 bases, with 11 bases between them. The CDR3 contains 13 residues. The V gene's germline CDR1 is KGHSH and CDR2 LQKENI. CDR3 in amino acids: CASSPQGTYEQYF. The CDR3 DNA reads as TGTGCCAGCTCGCCCCAGGGCACCTACGAGCAGTACTTC.

The CDR3 sequence: CASSRTASNYGYTF. The CDR3 nucleotides read TGTGCCAGCAGCCGGACAGCGTCTAACTATGGCTACACCTTC. The rearrangement uses TRBV3-1 (or the pseudogene TRBV3-2) and TRBJ1-2, with a possible D match to TRBD1 (6 bases). V was shortened by 4 bases and J by 0 bases, with 9 bases between the two germline ends. CDR1 is LGHDT and CDR2 is YNNKEL in the germline V gene (reference sequence). The CDR3 is made up of 14 amino acids.

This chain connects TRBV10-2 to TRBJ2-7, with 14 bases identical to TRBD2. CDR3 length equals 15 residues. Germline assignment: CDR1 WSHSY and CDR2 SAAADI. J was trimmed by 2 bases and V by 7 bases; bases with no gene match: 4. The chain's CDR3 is CASKPTSGGAYEQYF. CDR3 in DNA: TGCGCCAGCAAACCGACTAGCGGGGGGGCCTACGAGCAGTACTTC.

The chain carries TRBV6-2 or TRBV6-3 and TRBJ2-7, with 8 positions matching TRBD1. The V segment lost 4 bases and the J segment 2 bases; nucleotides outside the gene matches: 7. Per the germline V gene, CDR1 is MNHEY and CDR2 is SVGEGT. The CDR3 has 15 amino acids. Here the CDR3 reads CASSSPGQAPYEQYF. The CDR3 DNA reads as TGTGCCAGCAGTTCCCCGGGACAGGCGCCCTACGAGCAGTACTTC.

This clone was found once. DNA for the CDR3: TGTGCCAGCAGTTTAGGACAGGGGTATGGCTACACCTTC. The encoded protein is CASSLGQGYGYTF. The genes are TRBV28 and TRBJ1-2; 9 bases match TRBD1. This CDR3 spans 13 amino acids. V trimming: 2 bases; J trimming: 5 bases; junction bases outside the gene matches: 0. Per germline, CDR1 MDHEN and CDR2 SYDVKM.

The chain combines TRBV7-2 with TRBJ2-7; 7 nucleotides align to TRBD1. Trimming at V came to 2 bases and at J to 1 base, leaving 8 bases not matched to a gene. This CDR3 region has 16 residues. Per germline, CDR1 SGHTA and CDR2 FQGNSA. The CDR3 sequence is CASSLRPGGASYEQYF. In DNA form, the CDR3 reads TGTGCCAGCAGCTTAAGACCAGGGGGAGCGTCCTACGAGCAGTACTTC.

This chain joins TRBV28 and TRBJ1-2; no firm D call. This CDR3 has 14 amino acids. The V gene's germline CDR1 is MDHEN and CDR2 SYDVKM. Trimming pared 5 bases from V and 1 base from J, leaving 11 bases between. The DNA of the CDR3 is TGTGCCAGCAGTAGATCCGGGAATAACTATGGCTACACCTTC. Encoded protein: CASSRSGNNYGYTF.

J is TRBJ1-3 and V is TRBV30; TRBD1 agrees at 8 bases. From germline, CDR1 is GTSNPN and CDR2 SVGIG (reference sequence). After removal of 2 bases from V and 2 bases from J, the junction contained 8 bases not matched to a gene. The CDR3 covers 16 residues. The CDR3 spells CAWSYGQGNTGNTIYF. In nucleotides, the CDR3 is TGTGCCTGGAGTTACGGACAGGGTAATACTGGAAACACCATATATTTT.

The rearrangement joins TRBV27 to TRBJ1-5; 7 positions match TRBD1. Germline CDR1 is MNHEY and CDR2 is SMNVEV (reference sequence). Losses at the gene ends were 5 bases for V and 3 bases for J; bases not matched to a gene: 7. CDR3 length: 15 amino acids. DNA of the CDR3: TGTGCCAGCAGTCCGGGACAGACCTACAATCAGCCCCAGCATTTT. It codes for CASSPGQTYNQPQHF.

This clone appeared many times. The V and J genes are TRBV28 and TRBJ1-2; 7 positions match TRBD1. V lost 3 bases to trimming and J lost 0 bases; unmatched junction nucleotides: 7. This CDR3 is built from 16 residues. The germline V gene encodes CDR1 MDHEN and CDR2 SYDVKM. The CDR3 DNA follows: TGTGCCAGCAGTTTGTCCGGGACAGCTGCTAACTATGGCTACACCTTC. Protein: CASSLSGTAANYGYTF.

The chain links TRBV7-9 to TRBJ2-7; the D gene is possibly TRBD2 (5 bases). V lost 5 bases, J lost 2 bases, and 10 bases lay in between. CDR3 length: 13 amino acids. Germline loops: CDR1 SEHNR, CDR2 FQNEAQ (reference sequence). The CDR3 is CASSPREAYEQYF. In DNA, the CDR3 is TGTGCCAGCAGCCCCCGGGAAGCCTACGAGCAGTACTTC. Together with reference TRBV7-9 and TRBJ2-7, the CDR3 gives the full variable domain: DTGVSQNPRHKITKRGQNVTFRCDPISEHNRLYWYRQTLGQGPEFLTYFQNEAQLEKSRLLSDRFSAERPKGSFSTLEIQRTEQGDSAMYLCASSPREAYEQYFGPGTRLTVT.

The CDR3 nucleotides are TGCGCCAGCAGCAGGGACAGGGGTTCACCCCTCCACTTT. Translated, it gives CASSRDRGSPLHF. The chain links TRBV5-1 to TRBJ1-6; 10 positions match TRBD1. The germline gives CDR1 SGHRS, CDR2 YFSETQ. The CDR3 is made up of 13 amino acids. V gave up 4 bases and J gave up 9 bases; unmatched junction bases: 1.

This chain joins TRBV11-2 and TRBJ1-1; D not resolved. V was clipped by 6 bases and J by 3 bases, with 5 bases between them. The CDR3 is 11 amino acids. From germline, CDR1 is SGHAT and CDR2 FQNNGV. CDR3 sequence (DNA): TGTGCCAGCAGTTTCGACACTGAAGCTTTCTTT. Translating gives CASSFDTEAFF.

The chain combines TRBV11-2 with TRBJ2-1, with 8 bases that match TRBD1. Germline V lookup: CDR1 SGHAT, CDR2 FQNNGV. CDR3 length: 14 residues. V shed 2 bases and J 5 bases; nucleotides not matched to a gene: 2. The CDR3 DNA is TGTGCCAGCAGCTTATCCAGGGGGCACAATGAGCAGTTCTTC. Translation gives CASSLSRGHNEQFF.

The CDR3 coding sequence is TGTGCCAGCAGTTACTCTAGACTAGCGGGGACCTACGAGCAGTACTTC. Translated: CASSYSRLAGTYEQYF. The rearrangement links TRBV6-6 to TRBJ2-7; 11 positions match TRBD2. The CDR3 length is 16 residues. The J segment lost 2 bases and the V segment lost 0 bases, leaving 3 bases of the junction unmatched. The germline CDR1 and CDR2 sequences are MNHNY and SVGAGI (reference sequence).

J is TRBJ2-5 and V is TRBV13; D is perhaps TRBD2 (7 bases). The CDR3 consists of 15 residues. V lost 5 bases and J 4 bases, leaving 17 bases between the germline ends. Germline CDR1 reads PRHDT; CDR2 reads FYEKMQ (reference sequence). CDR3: CASSPNAGAGETQYF. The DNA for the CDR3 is TGTGCCAGCAGCCCCAACGCGGGGGCTGGAGAGACCCAGTACTTC.

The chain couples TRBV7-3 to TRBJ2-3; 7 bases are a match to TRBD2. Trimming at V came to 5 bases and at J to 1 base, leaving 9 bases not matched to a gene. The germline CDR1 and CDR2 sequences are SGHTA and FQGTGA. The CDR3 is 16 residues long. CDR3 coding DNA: TGTGCCAGCAGCAAAATTAGCGGGTCGGGCACAGATACGCAGTATTTT. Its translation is CASSKISGSGTDTQYF.

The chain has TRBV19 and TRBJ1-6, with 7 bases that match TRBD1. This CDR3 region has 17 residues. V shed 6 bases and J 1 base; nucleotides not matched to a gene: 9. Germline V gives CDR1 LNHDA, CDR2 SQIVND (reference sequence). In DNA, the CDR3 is TGTGCCAGTAGACCTGACAGGGATCAATCCTATAATTCACCCCTCCACTTT. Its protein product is CASRPDRDQSYNSPLHF.

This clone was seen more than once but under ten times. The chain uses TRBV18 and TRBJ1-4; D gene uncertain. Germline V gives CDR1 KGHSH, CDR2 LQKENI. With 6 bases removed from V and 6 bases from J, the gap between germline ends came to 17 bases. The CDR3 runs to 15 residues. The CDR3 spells CASSRGRARDEKLFF. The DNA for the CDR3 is TGTGCCAGCTCCAGAGGGAGGGCCCGGGATGAAAAACTGTTTTTT. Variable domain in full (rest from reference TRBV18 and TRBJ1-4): NAGVMQNPRHLVRRRGQEARLRCSPMKGHSHVYWYRQLPEEGLKFMVYLQKENIIDESGMPKERFSAEFPKEGPSILRIQQVVRGDSAAYFCASSRGRARDEKLFFGSGTQLSVL.

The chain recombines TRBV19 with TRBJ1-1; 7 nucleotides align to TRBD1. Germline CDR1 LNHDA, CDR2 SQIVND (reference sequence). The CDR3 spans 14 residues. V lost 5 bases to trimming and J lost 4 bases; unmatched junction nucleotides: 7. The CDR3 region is CASSPDRDLTEAFF. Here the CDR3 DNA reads TGTGCCAGTAGTCCCGACAGGGATCTCACTGAAGCTTTCTTT.

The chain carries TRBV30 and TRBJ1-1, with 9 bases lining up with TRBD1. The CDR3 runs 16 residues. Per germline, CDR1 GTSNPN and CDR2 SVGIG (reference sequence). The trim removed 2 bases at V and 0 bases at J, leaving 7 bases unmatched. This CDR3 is CAWSTRDRAMNTEAFF. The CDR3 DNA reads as TGTGCCTGGAGTACCCGGGACAGGGCCATGAACACTGAAGCTTTCTTT. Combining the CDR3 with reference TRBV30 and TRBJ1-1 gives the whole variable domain SQTIHQWPATLVQPVGSPLSLECTVEGTSNPNLYWYRQAAGRGLQLLFYSVGIGQISSEVPQNLSASRPQDRQFILSSKKLLLSDSGFYLCAWSTRDRAMNTEAFFGQGTRLTVV.

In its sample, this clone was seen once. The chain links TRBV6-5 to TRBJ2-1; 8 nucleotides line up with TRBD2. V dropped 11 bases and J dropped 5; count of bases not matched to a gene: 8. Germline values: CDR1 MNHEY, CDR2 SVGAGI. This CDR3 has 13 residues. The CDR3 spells CAAEAGDHNEQFF. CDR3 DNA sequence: TGTGCCGCCGAAGCGGGGGACCACAATGAGCAGTTCTTC.